This TCR beta chain was captured by sequencing in a study of long-term antiretroviral therapy in people with HIV. Study details: By about a decade, the earliest samples predate the 2015 immediate-ART recommendation.

Clinicians in the United States treated all participants with HIV. The junction had 3 bases not matched to a gene; V was cut back by 4 bases and J by 1 base. The CDR3 runs to 15 residues. CDR1 and CDR2 (germline): MNHEY, SVGAGI. This was the immunoSEQ v3.0 assay at survey level. Clones were read by immunoSEQ multiplex PCR, and TCRdb kept only the in-frame ones, dropping some. The sample lists tens of thousands of clones; around four fifths were seen once. Points on this clone: The antigen is unknown.

Whole-study results and caveats: HIV repertoires spanned narrower CDR3 length ranges than controls.

This sequence was found in a young man with HIV. Sequences were derived from unsorted PBMCs, sampled 0.8 years before starting antiretroviral therapy. V and J are TRBV6-5 and TRBJ2-2; 7 bases match TRBD1. This CDR3 is CASSWGQRNTGELFF. CDR3 nucleotide sequence: TGTGCCAGCAGTTGGGGACAGCGGAACACCGGGGAGCTGTTTTTT.